The T cell receptor beta chain described here comes from a study of monozygotic twins with inflammatory bowel disease. The template-switching step introduced UMIs that carried a 6-nucleotide sample barcode. No DNA is given; TCRdb re-called the 5' RACE reads and lists each CDR3 protein once. In all, the sample yields about 43,000 distinct CDR3 sequences. Comments on this clonotype: Its specificity is not known.

General study findings and limits: A single strong IBD-associated signal or clonotype was not supported by the findings.

The CDR3 has 14 residues. CDR1 DFQATT and CDR2 SNEGSKA come from the germline V gene (reference sequence). Sequenced: blood. The sequence derives from a human donor with ulcerative colitis or Crohn's disease, or a healthy co-twin of an affected twin (not recorded which). V usage is TRBV20-1 and J usage is TRBJ2-2; absent DNA, TCRdb's TRBD2 call cannot be checked. CDR3 protein: CSASYLAPAGELFF.